Listed here are 7 T cell receptor beta chains from one sample, sequenced in a study of T-cell reconstitution after alpha-beta-depleted transplantation in children. Unique molecular identifiers were used to barcode this TCRbeta library. MiXCR, run by TCRdb on the PCR reads, gives a single entry per CDR3 protein. The sample yields 200,000 to 300,000 distinct CDR3 sequences, around 12% seen once. This material consisted of PBMCs from the stem cell graft donor, taken from the stem cell graft. The receptors shown here come from a human donor who donated a stem cell graft to a child with acute lymphoblastic leukemia.

This clonotype was counted many times. The rearrangement uses TRBV5-1 and TRBJ1-5; possibly TRBD1 for D (6 bases). The V end was cut by 0 bases, the J end by 2 bases, with 12 bases between. The CDR3 is 16 residues long. Germline V gene data show CDR1 as SGHRS and CDR2 as YFSETQ. CDR3 bases: TGCGCCAGCAGCTTGGACGGCAGGGGAGGCAATCAGCCCCAGCATTTT. Translated, it gives CASSLDGRGGNQPQHF.

On this clonotype itself: This may stem from a read error, because a much larger clone lies one nucleotide away. This is likely a read error, given that the CDR3 carries no conserved phenylalanine or tryptophan at its end. The genes are TRBV6-1 and TRBJ2-4; perhaps TRBD2 as D (6 bases). The CDR3 is 14 residues long. The V gene's germline CDR1 is MNHNS and CDR2 SASEGT. The ends were cut back, 6 bases at V and 7 bases at J, with 16 bases in the middle. CDR3 residues: CASSRGEKGNIQYL. The CDR3 bases are TGTGCCAGCAGCCGCGGGGAAAAAGGGAACATTCAGTACTTG.

This clonotype was recorded many times. The V gene is TRBV7-9, the J gene TRBJ1-1, with 7 bases that match TRBD1. The CDR3 length is 15 residues. CDR1 SEHNR and CDR2 FQNEAQ come from the germline V gene (reference sequence). Trimming took 5 bases from V and 3 from J; bases not matched to a gene: 9. The CDR3 loop is CASSHPGRGDTEAFF. Here the CDR3 DNA reads TGTGCCAGCAGCCACCCGGGCAGGGGGGACACTGAAGCTTTCTTT.

This clonotype was counted at least ten times. This chain joins TRBV7-9 and TRBJ2-7; 12 bases align to TRBD2. This CDR3 comprises 17 residues. After removal of 3 bases from V and 3 bases from J, the junction contained 9 bases not matched to a gene. The germline gives CDR1 SEHNR, CDR2 FQNEAQ (reference sequence). The CDR3 reads CASSLGRTSGKHYEQYF. CDR3 DNA: TGTGCCAGCAGCTTGGGTAGGACTAGCGGGAAACACTACGAGCAGTACTTC.

As for this clonotype: A much larger clone differs from this one at a single base, so this may be a read error. V usage is TRBV6-5 and J usage is TRBJ2-3; 7 bases line up with TRBD1. The germline gives CDR1 MNHEY, CDR2 SVGAGI. The CDR3 covers 15 residues. J lost 7 bases, V lost 0 bases, and 7 bases had no gene match. CDR3 sequence (DNA): TGTGCCAGCAGTTACTCGGGCAGGGGGTGCAATACGCAGTATTTT. It yields the protein CASSYSGRGCNTQYF.

This clonotype was seen many times. This rearrangement joins TRBV20-1 to TRBJ2-7; D not certain. There are 14 residues in the CDR3. The germline CDR1 and CDR2 sequences are DFQATT and SNEGSKA (reference sequence). V was cut by 5 bases and J by 3 bases, with 17 bases left in between. CDR3 loop: CSAGPSEVGYEQYF. CDR3 coding DNA: TGCAGTGCTGGGCCTTCTGAGGTAGGCTACGAGCAGTACTTC.

This clonotype was detected a few times. The V call is TRBV7-2, the J call TRBJ2-7; 9 bases agree with TRBD1. CDR1 is SGHTA and CDR2 is FQGNSA in the germline V gene. Trimming took 8 bases from V and 1 from J; bases not matched to a gene: 9. The CDR3 is made up of 15 amino acids. Written as DNA, the CDR3 is TGTGCCAGCTCAAGGAAGGACAGGGGTTCCTACGAGCAGTACTTC. Its translation: CASSRKDRGSYEQYF.